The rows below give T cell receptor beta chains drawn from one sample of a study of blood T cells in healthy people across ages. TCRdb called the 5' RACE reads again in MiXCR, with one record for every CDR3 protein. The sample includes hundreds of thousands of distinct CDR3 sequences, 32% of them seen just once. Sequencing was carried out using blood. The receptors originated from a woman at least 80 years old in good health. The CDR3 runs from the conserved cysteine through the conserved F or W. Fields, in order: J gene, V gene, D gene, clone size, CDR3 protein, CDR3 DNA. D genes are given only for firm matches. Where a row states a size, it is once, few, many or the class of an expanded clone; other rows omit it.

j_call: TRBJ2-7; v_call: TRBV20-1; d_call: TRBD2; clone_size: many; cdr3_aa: CSAATSGSFYEQYF; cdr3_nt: TGCAGTGCCGCGACTAGCGGATCCTTCTACGAGCAGTACTTC
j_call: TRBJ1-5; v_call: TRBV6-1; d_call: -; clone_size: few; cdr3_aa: CASRNTNSNQPQHF; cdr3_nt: TGTGCCAGCAGAAACACCAATAGCAATCAGCCCCAGCATTTT
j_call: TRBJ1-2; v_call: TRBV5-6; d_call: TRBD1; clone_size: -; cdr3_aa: CASSEGTGDGYGYTF; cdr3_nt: TGTGCCAGCAGCGAGGGGACAGGGGACGGCTATGGCTACACCTTC
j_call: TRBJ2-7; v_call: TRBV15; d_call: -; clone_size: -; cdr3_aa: CATSRDGGSGLEQYF; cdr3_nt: TGTGCCACCAGCAGAGATGGAGGGTCCGGTCTGGAGCAGTACTTC
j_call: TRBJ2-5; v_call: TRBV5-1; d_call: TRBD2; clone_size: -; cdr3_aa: CASSLAGGGSGETQYF; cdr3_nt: TGCGCCAGCAGCTTGGCTGGCGGGGGGTCGGGAGAGACCCAGTACTTC
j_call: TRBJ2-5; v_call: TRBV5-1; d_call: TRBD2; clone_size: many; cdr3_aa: CASSYGLAGQETQYF; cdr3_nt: TGCGCCAGCAGCTACGGACTAGCGGGCCAAGAGACCCAGTACTTC
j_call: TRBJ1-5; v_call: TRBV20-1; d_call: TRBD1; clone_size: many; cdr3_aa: CSAKDREGNQPQHF; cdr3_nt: TGCAGTGCTAAGGACAGGGAGGGCAATCAGCCCCAGCATTTT
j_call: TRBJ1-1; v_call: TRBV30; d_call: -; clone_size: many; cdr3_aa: CAWSFASNTEAFF; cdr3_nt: TGTGCCTGGAGTTTCGCGTCGAACACTGAAGCTTTCTTT
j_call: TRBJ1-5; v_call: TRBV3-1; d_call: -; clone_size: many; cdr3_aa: CASSQDPGADQPQHF; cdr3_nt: TGTGCCAGCAGCCAAGATCCCGGGGCGGATCAGCCCCAGCATTTT
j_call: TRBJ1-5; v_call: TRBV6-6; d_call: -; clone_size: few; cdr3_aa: CASRGASNQPQHF; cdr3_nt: TGTGCCAGCAGGGGGGCGAGCAATCAGCCCCAGCATTTT
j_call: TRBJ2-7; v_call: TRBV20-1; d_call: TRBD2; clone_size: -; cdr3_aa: CSARLLAGGNYNEQYF; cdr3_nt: TGCAGTGCTAGATTGTTGGCGGGGGGTAACTACAATGAGCAGTACTTC
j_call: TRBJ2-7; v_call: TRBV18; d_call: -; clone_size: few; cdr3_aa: CASSPVRYNEQYF; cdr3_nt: TGTGCCAGCTCACCGGTCAGATACAATGAGCAGTACTTC
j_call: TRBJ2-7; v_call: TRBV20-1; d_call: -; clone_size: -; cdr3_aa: CSARDHEARSSYEQYF; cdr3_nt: TGCAGTGCTAGAGATCATGAGGCCCGAAGCTCCTACGAGCAGTACTTC
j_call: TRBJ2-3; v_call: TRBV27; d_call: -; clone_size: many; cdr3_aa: CASRAISTDTQYF; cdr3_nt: TGTGCCAGCAGAGCGATTTCTACAGATACGCAGTATTTT
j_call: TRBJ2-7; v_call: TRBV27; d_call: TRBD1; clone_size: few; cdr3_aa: CASSSRLTGQGFGEQYF; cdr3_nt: TGTGCCAGCAGTTCCAGATTGACGGGACAGGGTTTCGGCGAGCAGTACTTC
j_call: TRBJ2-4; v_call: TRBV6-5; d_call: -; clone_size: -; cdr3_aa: CASSPGPGKNIQYF; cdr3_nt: TGTGCCAGCAGCCCCGGGCCGGGCAAAAACATTCAGTACTTC
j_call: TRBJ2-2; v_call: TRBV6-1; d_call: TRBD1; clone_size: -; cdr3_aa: CASSEPDRGPTGELFF; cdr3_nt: TGTGCCAGCAGTGAACCCGACAGGGGGCCCACCGGGGAGCTGTTTTTT
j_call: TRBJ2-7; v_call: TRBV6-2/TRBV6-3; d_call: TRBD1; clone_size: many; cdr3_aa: CASSYTGTGSKQYF; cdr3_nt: TGTGCCAGCAGTTACACCGGGACAGGGTCCAAGCAGTACTTC
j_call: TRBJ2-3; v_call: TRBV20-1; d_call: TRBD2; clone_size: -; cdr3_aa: CSARVPSGGVRASTDTQYF; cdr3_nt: TGCAGTGCTAGAGTGCCTAGCGGGGGGGTCCGTGCTAGCACAGATACGCAGTATTTT
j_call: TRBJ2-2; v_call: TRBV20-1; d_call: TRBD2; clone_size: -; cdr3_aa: CSARRGANTGELFF; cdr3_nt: TGCAGTGCTAGGCGGGGGGCGAACACCGGGGAGCTGTTTTTT
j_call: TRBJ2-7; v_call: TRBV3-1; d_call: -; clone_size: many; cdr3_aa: CASSETGPLAEQYF; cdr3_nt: TGTGCCAGCAGCGAAACCGGGCCACTTGCCGAGCAGTACTTC
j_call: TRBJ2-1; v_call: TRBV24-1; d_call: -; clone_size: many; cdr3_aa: CATSDTGTFPGAWGQFF; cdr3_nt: TGTGCCACCAGTGATACGGGTACATTTCCGGGCGCTTGGGGGCAGTTCTTC
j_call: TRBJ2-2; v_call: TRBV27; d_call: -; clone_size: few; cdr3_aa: CASRSTDPPSNTGELFF; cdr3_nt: TGTGCCAGCAGGAGTACAGACCCCCCTTCGAACACCGGGGAGCTGTTTTTT
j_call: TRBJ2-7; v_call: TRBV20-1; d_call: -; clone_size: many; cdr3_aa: CSARPQGGTYEQYF; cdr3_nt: TGCAGTGCTAGACCCCAGGGGGGCACCTACGAGCAGTACTTC
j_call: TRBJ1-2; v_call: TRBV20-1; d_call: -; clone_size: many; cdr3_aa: CSARREANYGYTF; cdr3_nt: TGCAGTGCTCGCAGGGAGGCTAACTATGGCTACACCTTC
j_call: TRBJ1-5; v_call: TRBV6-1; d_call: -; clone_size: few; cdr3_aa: CASSRTLNSNQPQHF; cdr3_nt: TGTGCCAGCAGTCGAACCCTCAATAGCAATCAGCCCCAGCATTTT
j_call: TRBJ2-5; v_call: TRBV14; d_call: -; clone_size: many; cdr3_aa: CASSQGPSYGTQYF; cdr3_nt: TGTGCCAGCAGCCAAGGCCCTTCTTATGGGACCCAGTACTTC
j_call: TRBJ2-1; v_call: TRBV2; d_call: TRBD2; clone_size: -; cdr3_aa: CASREQAGAGEQFF; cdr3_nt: TGTGCCAGCAGAGAGCAAGCGGGAGCGGGTGAGCAGTTCTTC
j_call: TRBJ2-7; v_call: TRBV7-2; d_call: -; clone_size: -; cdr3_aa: CASSQRNRPYEQYF; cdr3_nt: TGTGCCAGCAGCCAGCGAAACCGCCCCTACGAGCAGTACTTC
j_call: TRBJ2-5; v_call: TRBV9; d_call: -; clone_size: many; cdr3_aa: CASSGGSVSAEQYF; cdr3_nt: TGTGCCAGCAGCGGAGGCTCTGTTTCTGCAGAGCAGTACTTC
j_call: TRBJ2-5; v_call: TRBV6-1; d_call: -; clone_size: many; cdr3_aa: CASSESLGWEKTQYF; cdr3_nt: TGTGCCAGCAGTGAATCTTTGGGGTGGGAGAAGACCCAGTACTTC
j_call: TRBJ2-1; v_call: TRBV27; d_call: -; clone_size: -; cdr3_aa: CASSLSAGNCNEQFF; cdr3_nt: TGTGCCAGCAGTTTATCGGCAGGGAACTGCAATGAGCAGTTCTTC
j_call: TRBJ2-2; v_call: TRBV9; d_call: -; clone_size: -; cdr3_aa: CASSEGTLNTGELFF; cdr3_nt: TGTGCCAGCAGCGAGGGGACATTGAACACCGGGGAGCTGTTTTTT
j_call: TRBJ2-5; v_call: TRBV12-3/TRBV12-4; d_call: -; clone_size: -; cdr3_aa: CASSLSGVVVQETQYF; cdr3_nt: TGTGCCAGCAGTTTAAGTGGTGTTGTGGTCCAAGAGACCCAGTACTTC
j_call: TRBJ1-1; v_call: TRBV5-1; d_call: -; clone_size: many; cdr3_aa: CASSLQGAYTEAFF; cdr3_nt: TGCGCCAGCAGCTTACAAGGGGCCTACACTGAAGCTTTCTTT
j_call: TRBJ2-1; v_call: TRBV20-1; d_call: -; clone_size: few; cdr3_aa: CSASSGTHSYNEQFF; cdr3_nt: TGCAGTGCTAGCTCCGGGACCCACTCCTACAATGAGCAGTTCTTC
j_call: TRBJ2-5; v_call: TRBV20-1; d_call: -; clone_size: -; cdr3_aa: CSHIRRETQYF; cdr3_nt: TGCAGCCACATAAGAAGGGAGACCCAGTACTTC
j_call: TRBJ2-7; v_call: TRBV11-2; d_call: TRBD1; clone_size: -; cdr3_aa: CASSRDRGYNEQYF; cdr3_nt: TGTGCCAGCAGCCGGGACAGGGGATACAATGAGCAGTACTTC
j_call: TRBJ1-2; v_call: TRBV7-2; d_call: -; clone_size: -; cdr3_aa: CASSLWEYGYTF; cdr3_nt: TGTGCCAGCAGCCTCTGGGAATATGGCTACACCTTC
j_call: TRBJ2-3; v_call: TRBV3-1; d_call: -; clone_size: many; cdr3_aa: CASSQTPGLDTQYF; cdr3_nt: TGTGCCAGCAGCCAAACTCCGGGGTTAGATACGCAGTATTTT
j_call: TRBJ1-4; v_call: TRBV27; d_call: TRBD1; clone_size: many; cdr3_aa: CASKSDRGSFGKLFF; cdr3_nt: TGTGCCAGCAAGAGCGACAGGGGGTCTTTCGGAAAACTGTTTTTT
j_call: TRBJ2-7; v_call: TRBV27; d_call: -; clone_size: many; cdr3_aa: CASSLRGASSYEQYF; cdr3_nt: TGTGCCAGCAGTTTAAGGGGAGCGAGCTCCTACGAGCAGTACTTC
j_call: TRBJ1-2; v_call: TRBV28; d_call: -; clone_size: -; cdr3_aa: CASVSAGLGGGGYTF; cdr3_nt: TGTGCCAGCGTCTCAGCCGGCCTCGGAGGGGGAGGCTACACCTTC
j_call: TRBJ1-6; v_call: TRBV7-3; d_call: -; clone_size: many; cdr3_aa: CASRLDGPNSPLHF; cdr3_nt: TGTGCCAGCAGACTGGACGGCCCTAATTCACCCCTCCACTTT
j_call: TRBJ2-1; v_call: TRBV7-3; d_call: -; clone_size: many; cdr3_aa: CASSSMGGTVYNEQFF; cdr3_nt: TGTGCCAGCAGCTCGATGGGCGGGACGGTGTACAATGAGCAGTTCTTC
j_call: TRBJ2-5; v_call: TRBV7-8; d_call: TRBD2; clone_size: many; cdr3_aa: CASSLDLLAGSETQYF; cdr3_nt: TGTGCCAGCAGCTTAGATCTACTAGCGGGGTCCGAGACCCAGTACTTC
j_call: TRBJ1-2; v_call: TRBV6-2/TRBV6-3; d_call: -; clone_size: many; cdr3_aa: CATTEDTYGYTF; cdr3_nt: TGTGCCACCACGGAGGACACCTATGGCTACACCTTC
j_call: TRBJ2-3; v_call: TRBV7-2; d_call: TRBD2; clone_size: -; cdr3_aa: CARTRASGPFWGTQYF; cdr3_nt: TGTGCCAGAACGAGGGCTAGCGGGCCATTTTGGGGGACGCAGTATTTT
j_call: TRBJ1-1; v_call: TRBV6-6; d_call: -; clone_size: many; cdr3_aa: CASSYRGRNTEAFF; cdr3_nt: TGTGCCAGCAGTTACAGGGGAAGGAACACTGAAGCTTTCTTT
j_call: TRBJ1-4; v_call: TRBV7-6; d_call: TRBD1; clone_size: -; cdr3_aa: CASSSQGGTNEKLFF; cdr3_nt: TGTGCCAGCAGCTCGCAGGGGGGTACTAATGAAAAACTGTTTTTT